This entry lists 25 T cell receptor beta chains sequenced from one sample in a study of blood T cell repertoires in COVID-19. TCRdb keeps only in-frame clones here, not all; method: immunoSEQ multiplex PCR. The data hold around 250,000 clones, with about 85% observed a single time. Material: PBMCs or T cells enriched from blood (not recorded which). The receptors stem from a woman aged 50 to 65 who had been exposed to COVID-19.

CDR3 DNA sequence: TGTGCCAGCAGCAACCTGGAGCAAGAGACCCAGTACTTC. The encoded protein is CASSNLEQETQYF. The chain employs TRBV21-1 and TRBJ2-5; the DNA was not used to check the table's D call, TRBD2. TRBV21-1 constitutes a pseudogene. The CDR3 runs 13 residues.

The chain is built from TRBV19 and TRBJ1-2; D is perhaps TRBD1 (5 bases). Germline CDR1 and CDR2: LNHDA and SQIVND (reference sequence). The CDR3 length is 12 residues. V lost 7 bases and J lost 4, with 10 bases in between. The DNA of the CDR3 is TGTGCCAGTACCCCAGGGTTCTATGGCTACACCTTC. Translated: CASTPGFYGYTF. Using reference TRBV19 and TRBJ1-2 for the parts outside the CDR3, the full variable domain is DGGITQSPKYLFRKEGQNVTLSCEQNLNHDAMYWYRQDPGQGLRLIYYSQIVNDFQKGDIAEGYSVSREKKESFPLTVTSAQKNPTAFYLCASTPGFYGYTFGSGTRLTVV.

The CDR3 sequence is CASSEVATPESSYNEQFF. The CDR3, as DNA: TGTGCCAGCAGTGAAGTAGCGACTCCCGAAAGCTCCTACAATGAGCAGTTCTTC. This chain links TRBV2 with TRBJ2-1, with D possibly matching TRBD2 (5 bases). The germline V gene encodes CDR1 SNHLY and CDR2 FYNNEI. V was pared by 1 base and J by 0 bases, with 16 bases between. This CDR3 region has 18 residues.

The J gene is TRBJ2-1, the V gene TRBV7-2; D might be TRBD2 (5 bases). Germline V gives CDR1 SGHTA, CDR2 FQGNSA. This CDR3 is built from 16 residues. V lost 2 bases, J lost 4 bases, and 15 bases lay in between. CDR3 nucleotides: TGTGCCAGCAGCTTAAGAAGTAGGACTGATTACAATGAGCAGTTCTTC. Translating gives CASSLRSRTDYNEQFF.

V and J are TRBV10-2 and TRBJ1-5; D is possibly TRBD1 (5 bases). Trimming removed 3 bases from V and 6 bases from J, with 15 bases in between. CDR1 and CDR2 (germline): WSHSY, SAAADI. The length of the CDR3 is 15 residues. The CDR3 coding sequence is TGCGCCAGCAGTGACGTACAGTCGGGGGGTCAGCCCCAGCATTTT. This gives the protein CASSDVQSGGQPQHF.

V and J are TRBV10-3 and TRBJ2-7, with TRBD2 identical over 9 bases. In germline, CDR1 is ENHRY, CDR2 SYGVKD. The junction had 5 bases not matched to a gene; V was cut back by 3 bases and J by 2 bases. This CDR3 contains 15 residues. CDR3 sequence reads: CAISDPAGGTYEQYF. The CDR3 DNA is TGTGCCATCAGTGATCCCGCGGGAGGGACCTACGAGCAGTACTTC.

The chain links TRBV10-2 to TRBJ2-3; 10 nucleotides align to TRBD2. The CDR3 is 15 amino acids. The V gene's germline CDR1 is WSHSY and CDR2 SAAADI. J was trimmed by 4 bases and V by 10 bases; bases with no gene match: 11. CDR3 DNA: TGCGCCACCTTACCAGCGGGGGGGCCGGCAGATACGCAGTATTTT. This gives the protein CATLPAGGPADTQYF.

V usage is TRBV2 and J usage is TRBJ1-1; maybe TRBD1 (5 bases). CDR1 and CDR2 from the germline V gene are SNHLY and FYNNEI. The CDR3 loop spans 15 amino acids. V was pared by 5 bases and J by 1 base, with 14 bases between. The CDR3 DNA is TGTGCCAGCAGTTTCCTATTGACAGCGAACACTGAAGCTTTCTTT. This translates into CASSFLLTANTEAFF.

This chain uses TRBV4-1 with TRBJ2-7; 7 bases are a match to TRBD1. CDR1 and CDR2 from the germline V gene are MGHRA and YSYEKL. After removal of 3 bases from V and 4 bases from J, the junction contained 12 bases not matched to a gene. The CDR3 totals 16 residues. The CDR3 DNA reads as TGCGCCAGCAGCCATATTTCCGGGACAGACCTTTACGAGCAGTACTTC. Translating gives CASSHISGTDLYEQYF.

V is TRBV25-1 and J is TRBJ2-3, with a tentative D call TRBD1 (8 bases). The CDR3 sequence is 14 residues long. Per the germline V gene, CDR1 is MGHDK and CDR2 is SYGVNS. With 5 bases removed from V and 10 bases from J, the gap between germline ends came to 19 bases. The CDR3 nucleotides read TGTGCCAGCAGTTTAATCGGGGGGACAGGCTCGCAGTATTTT. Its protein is CASSLIGGTGSQYF.

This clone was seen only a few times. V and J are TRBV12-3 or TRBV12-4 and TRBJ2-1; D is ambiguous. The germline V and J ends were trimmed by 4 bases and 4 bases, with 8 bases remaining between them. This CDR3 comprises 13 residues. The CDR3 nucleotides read TGTGCCAGCAGTTCGGAGATGTACAATGAGCAGTTCTTC. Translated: CASSSEMYNEQFF.

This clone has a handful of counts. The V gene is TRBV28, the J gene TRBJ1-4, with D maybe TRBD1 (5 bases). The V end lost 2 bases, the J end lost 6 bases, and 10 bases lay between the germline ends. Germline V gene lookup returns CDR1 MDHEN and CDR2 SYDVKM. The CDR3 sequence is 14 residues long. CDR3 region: CASSLDIGDEKLFF. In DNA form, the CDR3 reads TGTGCCAGCAGTTTAGACATAGGGGATGAAAAACTGTTTTTT. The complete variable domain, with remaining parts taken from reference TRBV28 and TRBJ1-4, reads DVKVTQSSRYLVKRTGEKVFLECVQDMDHENMFWYRQDPGLGLRLIYFSYDVKMKEKGDIPEGYSVSREKKERFSLILESASTNQTSMYLCASSLDIGDEKLFFGSGTQLSVL.

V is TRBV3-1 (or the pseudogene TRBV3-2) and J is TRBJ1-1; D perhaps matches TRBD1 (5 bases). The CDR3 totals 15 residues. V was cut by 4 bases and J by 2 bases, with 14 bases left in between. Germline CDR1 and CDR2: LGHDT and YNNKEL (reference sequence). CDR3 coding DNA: TGTGCCAGCAGCCCTTCCACGACAGTTAACACTGAAGCTTTCTTT. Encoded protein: CASSPSTTVNTEAFF.

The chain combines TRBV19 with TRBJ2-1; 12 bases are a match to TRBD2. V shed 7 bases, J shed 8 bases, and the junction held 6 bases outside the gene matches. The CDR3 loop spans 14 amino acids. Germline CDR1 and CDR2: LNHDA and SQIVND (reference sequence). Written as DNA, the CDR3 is TGTGCCAGTAACACATGGACTAGCGGGGATGAGCAGTTCTTC. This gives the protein CASNTWTSGDEQFF.

The CDR3 DNA follows: TGCGCCAGCAGCCCCGGGGATGGGCCGATTGGCTACACCTTC. This translates into CASSPGDGPIGYTF. The chain is built from TRBV5-1 and TRBJ1-2; D is uncertain. V lost 4 bases, J lost 7 bases, and 17 bases lay in between. Per the germline V gene, CDR1 is SGHRS and CDR2 is YFSETQ. The CDR3 runs to 14 residues.

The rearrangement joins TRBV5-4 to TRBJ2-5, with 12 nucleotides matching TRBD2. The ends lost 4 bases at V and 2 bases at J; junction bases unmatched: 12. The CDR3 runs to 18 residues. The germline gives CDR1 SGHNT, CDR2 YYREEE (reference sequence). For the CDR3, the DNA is TGTGCCAGCAGCCTAGGACTAGCGGGACAACGAAGTCAAGAGACCCAGTACTTC. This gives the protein CASSLGLAGQRSQETQYF. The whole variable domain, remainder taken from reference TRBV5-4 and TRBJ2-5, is ETGVTQSPTHLIKTRGQQVTLRCSSQSGHNTVSWYQQALGQGPQFIFQYYREEENGRGNFPPRFSGLQFPNYSSELNVNALELDDSALYLCASSLGLAGQRSQETQYFGPGTRLLVL.

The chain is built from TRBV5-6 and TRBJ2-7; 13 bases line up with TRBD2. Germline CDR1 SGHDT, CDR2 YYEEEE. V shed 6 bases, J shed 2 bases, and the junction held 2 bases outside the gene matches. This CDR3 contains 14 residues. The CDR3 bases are TGTGCCAGCAAACTAGCGGGGGGGCCCTACGAGCAGTACTTC. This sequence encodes CASKLAGGPYEQYF. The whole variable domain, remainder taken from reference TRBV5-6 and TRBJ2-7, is DAGVTQSPTHLIKTRGQQVTLRCSPKSGHDTVSWYQQALGQGPQFIFQYYEEEERQRGNFPDRFSGHQFPNYSSELNVNALLLGDSALYLCASKLAGGPYEQYFGPGTRLTVT.

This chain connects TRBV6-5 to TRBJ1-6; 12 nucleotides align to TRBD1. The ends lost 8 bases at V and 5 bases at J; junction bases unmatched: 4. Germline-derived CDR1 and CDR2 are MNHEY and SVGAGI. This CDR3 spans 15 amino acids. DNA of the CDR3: TGTGCCAGCCGAGGGACAGGGGGCAATAATTCACCCCTCCACTTT. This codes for CASRGTGGNNSPLHF.

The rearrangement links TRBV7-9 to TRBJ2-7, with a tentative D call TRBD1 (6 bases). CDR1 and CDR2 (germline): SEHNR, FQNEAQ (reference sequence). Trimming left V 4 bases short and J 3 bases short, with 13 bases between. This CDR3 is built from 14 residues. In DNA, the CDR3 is TGTGCCAGCAGCTCTGGGGACACCTACTACGAGCAGTACTTC. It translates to CASSSGDTYYEQYF.

The chain's CDR3 is CASSQQGPRYGYTF. As DNA, the CDR3 is TGTGCCAGCAGTCAACAGGGGCCGCGATATGGCTACACCTTC. V usage is TRBV25-1 and J usage is TRBJ1-2, with 7 positions matching TRBD1. Per germline, CDR1 MGHDK and CDR2 SYGVNS. The trim removed 5 bases at V and 5 bases at J, leaving 8 bases unmatched. The CDR3 has 14 amino acids.

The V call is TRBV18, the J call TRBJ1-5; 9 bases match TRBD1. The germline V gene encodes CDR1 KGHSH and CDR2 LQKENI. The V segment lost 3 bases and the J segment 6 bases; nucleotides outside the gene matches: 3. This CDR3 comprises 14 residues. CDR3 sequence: CASSPDRGGQPQHF. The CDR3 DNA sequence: TGTGCCAGCTCACCCGACAGGGGGGGTCAGCCCCAGCATTTT.

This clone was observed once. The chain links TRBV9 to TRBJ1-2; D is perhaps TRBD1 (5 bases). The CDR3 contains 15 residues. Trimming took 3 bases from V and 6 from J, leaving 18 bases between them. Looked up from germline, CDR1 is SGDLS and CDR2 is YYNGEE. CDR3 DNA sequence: TGTGCCAGCAGCGATCCTCGTCAGGGAGGGGATGGCTACACCTTC. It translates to CASSDPRQGGDGYTF.

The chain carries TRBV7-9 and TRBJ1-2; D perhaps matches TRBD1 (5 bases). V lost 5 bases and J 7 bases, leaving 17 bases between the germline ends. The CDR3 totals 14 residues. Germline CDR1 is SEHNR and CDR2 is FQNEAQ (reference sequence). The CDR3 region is CASSQGLPLGGYTF. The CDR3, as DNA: TGTGCCAGCAGCCAGGGACTCCCCCTGGGTGGCTACACCTTC. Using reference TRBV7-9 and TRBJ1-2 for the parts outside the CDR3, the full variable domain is DTGVSQNPRHKITKRGQNVTFRCDPISEHNRLYWYRQTLGQGPEFLTYFQNEAQLEKSRLLSDRFSAERPKGSFSTLEIQRTEQGDSAMYLCASSQGLPLGGYTFGSGTRLTVV.

The CDR3 DNA sequence: TGTGCCAGCAGTTTACTCTTGACTTGGAAGACTGAAGCTTTCTTT. It specifies CASSLLLTWKTEAFF. The gene calls are TRBV28 and TRBJ1-1, with D hard to call. The CDR3 spans 15 residues. Germline CDR1 is MDHEN and CDR2 is SYDVKM. Trimming took off 2 bases at V and 5 bases at J, with 15 bases between the two ends.

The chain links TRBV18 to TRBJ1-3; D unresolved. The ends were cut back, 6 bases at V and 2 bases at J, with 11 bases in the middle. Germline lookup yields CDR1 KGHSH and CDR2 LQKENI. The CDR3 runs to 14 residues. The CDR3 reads CASSLDITGNTIYF. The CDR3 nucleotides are TGTGCCAGCTCCCTCGACATAACTGGAAACACCATATATTTT.